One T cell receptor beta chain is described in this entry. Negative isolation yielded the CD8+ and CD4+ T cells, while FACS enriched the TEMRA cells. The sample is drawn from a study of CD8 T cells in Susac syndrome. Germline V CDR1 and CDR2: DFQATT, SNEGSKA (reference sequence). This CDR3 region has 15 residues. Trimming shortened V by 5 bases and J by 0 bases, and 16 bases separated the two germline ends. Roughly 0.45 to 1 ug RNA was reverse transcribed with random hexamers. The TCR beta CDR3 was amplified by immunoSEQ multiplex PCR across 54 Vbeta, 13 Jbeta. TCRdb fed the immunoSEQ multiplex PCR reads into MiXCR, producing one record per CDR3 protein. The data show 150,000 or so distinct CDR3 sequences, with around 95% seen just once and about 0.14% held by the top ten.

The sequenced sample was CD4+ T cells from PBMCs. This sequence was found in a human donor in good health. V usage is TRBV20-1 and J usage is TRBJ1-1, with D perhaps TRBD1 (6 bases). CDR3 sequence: CSAPRRGVLNTEAFF. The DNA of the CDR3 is TGCAGTGCTCCTCGGAGGGGGGTGCTGAACACTGAAGCTTTCTTT.